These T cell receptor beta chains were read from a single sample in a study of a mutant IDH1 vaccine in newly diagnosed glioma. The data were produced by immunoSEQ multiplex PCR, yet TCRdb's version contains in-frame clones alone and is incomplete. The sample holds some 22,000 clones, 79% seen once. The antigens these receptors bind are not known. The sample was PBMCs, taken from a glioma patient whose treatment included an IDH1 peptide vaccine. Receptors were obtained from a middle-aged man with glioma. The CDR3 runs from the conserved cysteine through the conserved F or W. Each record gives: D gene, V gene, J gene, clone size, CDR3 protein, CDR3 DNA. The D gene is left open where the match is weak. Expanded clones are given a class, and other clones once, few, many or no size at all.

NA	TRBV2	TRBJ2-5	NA	CASRVTFGSRETQYF	TGTGCCAGCAGAGTGACATTCGGGTCTCGAGAGACCCAGTACTTC
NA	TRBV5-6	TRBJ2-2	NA	CASSFSSAGFDGELFF	TGTGCCAGCAGCTTCAGTTCGGCGGGCTTCGACGGGGAGCTGTTTTTT
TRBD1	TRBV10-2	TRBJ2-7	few	CASRPRDRGPYEQYF	TGCGCCAGCAGACCCCGGGACAGGGGGCCCTACGAGCAGTACTTC
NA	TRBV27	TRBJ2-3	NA	CAAITTDTQYF	TGTGCCGCCATTACCACAGATACGCAGTATTTT
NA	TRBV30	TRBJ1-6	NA	CAWSVLRSGYYSPLHF	TGTGCCTGGAGTGTATTGCGGTCTGGATACTATTCACCCCTCCACTTT
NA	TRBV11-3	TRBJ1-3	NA	CASSSVSGRRNTIYF	TGTGCCAGCAGCTCCGTATCTGGACGAAGGAACACCATATATTTT
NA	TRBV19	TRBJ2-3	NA	CASSSLGSTDTQYF	TGTGCCAGTAGTAGTTTGGGGAGCACAGATACGCAGTATTTT
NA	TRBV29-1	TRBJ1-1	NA	CSVVLANTEAFF	TGCAGCGTTGTGCTGGCGAACACTGAAGCTTTCTTT
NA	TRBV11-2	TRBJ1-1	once	CASSSQGNTEAFF	TGTGCCAGCAGCTCCCAGGGGAACACTGAAGCTTTCTTT
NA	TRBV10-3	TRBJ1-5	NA	CAISDGPNQPQHF	TGTGCCATCAGTGACGGACCTAATCAGCCCCAGCATTTT
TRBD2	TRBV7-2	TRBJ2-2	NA	CASSPVAGDNGELFF	TGTGCCAGCAGCCCCGTAGCGGGAGATAACGGGGAGCTGTTTTTT
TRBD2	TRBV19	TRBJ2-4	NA	CASSGQQDDRAGTAKNIQYF	TGTGCCAGTAGTGGGCAACAGGACGATAGAGCGGGAACGGCCAAAAACATTCAGTACTTC
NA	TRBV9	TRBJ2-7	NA	CASSAPGRSSYEQYF	TGTGCCAGCAGCGCCCCGGGGAGGAGCTCCTACGAGCAGTACTTC
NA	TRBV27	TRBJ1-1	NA	CASSPSRPTEAFF	TGTGCCAGCAGTCCTTCACGGCCGACTGAAGCTTTCTTT
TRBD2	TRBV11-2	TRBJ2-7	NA	CASSIGGGARYF	TGTGCCAGCAGCATCGGCGGGGGGGCGAGGTACTTC
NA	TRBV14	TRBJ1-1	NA	CASSQLRNTEAFF	TGTGCCAGCAGCCAACTTAGGAACACTGAAGCTTTCTTT
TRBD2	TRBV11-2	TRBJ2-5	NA	CASSRWEAGGGEQYF	TGTGCCAGCAGCCGGTGGGAGGCGGGAGGTGGTGAGCAGTACTTC
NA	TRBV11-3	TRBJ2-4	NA	CASSQVRDSLAKNIQYF	TGTGCCAGCAGCCAGGTCCGGGACTCCTTAGCCAAAAACATTCAGTACTTC
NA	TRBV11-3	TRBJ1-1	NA	CASSLGHRAFF	TGTGCCAGCAGCTTGGGGCACCGGGCTTTCTTT
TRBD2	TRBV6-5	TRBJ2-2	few	CASRSGTSTGELFF	TGTGCCAGCAGATCCGGGACTAGCACCGGGGAGCTGTTTTTT
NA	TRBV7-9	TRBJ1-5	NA	CASSRHDRTDQPQHF	TGTGCCAGCAGCCGTCACGACAGGACCGATCAGCCCCAGCATTTT
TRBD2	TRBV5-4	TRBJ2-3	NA	CASSFIGRASTDTQYF	TGTGCCAGCAGCTTTATAGGGAGGGCCAGCACAGATACGCAGTATTTT
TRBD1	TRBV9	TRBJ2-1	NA	CASSQGQGGLVF	TGTGCCAGCAGCCAGGGACAGGGGGGTTTAGTCTTC
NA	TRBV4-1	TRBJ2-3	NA	CASSQDGVGADTQYF	TGCGCCAGCAGCCAAGATGGAGTTGGTGCAGATACGCAGTATTTT
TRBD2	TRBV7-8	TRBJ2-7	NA	CASSFWTSGRAAGEQYF	TGTGCCAGCAGCTTTTGGACTAGCGGGAGGGCTGCGGGCGAGCAGTACTTC
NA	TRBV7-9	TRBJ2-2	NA	CASRAGANTGELFF	TGTGCCAGCAGGGCGGGTGCGAACACCGGGGAGCTGTTTTTT
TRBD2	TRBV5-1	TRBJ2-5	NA	CASSSGLAGGGETQYF	TGCGCCAGCAGCTCGGGACTAGCGGGAGGTGGAGAGACCCAGTACTTC
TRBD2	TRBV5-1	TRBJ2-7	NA	CASSLARQREGSYEQYF	TGCGCCAGCAGCCTCGCCAGGCAGCGGGAGGGCTCCTACGAGCAGTACTTC
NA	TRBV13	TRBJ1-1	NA	CASSLQGSNTEAFF	TGTGCCAGCAGCTTACAGGGATCGAACACTGAAGCTTTCTTT
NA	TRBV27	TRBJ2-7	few	CASSTGIVYEQYF	TGTGCCAGCAGTACAGGTATCGTCTACGAGCAGTACTTC
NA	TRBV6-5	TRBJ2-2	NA	CASRDSNTGELFF	TGTGCCAGCAGAGATTCGAACACCGGGGAGCTGTTTTTT
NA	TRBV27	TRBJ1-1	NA	CASSSDTEAFF	TGTGCCAGCAGTTCGGACACTGAAGCTTTCTTT
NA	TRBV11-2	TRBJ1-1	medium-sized	CASSPTSTEAFF	TGTGCCAGCAGCCCCACGTCCACTGAAGCTTTCTTT
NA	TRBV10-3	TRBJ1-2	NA	CAISEDLGSGYTF	TGTGCCATCAGTGAAGACCTGGGGAGTGGCTACACCTTC
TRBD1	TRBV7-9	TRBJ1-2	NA	CASSPRTGTNYGYTF	TGTGCCAGCAGCCCCAGGACAGGAACAAACTATGGCTACACCTTC
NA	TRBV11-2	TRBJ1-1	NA	CASSLGGRETEAFF	TGTGCCAGCAGCTTAGGAGGGCGCGAGACCGAAGCTTTCTTT
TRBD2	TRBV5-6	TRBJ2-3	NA	CASSLSGTGGDTQYF	TGTGCCAGCAGCTTATCCGGGACGGGAGGCGATACGCAGTATTTT
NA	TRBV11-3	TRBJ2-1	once	CASSLDGKVNEQFF	TGTGCCAGCAGCTTAGATGGAAAAGTCAATGAGCAGTTCTTC
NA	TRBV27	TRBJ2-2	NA	CASSFPGTGELFF	TGTGCCAGCAGTTTCCCGGGCACCGGGGAGCTGTTTTTT
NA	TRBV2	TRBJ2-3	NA	CASSVRQGNTDTQYF	TGTGCCAGCAGTGTGCGGCAGGGCAACACAGATACGCAGTATTTT
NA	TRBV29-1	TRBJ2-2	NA	CSVSTRGSGELFF	TGCAGCGTCTCTACCAGGGGTTCCGGGGAGCTGTTTTTT
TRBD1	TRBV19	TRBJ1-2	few	CATRLTGRSRYGYTF	TGTGCCACCCGATTGACAGGGCGCTCCCGGTACGGCTACACCTTC